This passage covers 15 T cell receptor beta chains from one sample sequenced in a study of T-cell memory formation after mild COVID-19. TCRdb called the 5' RACE reads again in MiXCR, with one record for every CDR3 protein. Of roughly 200,000 distinct CDR3 sequences detected, 16% appear once; the ten largest clones hold roughly 2.1%. Sequencing was done on a sample of PBMCs or a T cell subset sorted from them (not recorded which). The receptors were sampled from an adult woman who had mild COVID-19 (a few samples of this study predate the infection). Cell type and time point are not known.

The gene calls are TRBV3-1 and TRBJ2-5; TRBD2 matches at 12 bases. This CDR3 region has 16 residues. The germline CDR1 and CDR2 sequences are LGHDT and YNNKEL (reference sequence). V dropped 4 bases and J dropped 0; count of bases not matched to a gene: 3. CDR3 nucleotide sequence: TGTGCCAGCAGCCCGCGACTAGCGGGGGACCAAGAGACCCAGTACTTC. It translates to CASSPRLAGDQETQYF.

Only a few counts were recorded for this clonotype. This chain connects TRBV9 to TRBJ2-5; possible D gene TRBD1, 5 bases. The germline V and J ends were trimmed by 0 bases and 3 bases, with 9 bases remaining between them. The CDR3 covers 14 residues. Germline CDR1 is SGDLS and CDR2 is YYNGEE. Here the CDR3 reads CASSVGAREETQYF. The CDR3 nucleotides read TGTGCCAGCAGCGTAGGGGCCAGGGAAGAGACCCAGTACTTC.

Comment on this clonotype: Its ends do not fully match the called genes, so a read error is possible. The chain has TRBV7-9 and TRBJ2-2, with 7 bases identical to TRBD1. The CDR3 runs to 11 residues. Germline V gene lookup returns CDR1 SEHNR and CDR2 FQNEAQ (reference sequence). CDR3: CARQGSGELFF. The CDR3 DNA reads as TGCGCCAGACAGGGCAGCGGGGAGCTGTTTTTT.

This clonotype occurred a few times. The chain has TRBV5-6 and TRBJ2-6, with a possible D match to TRBD2 (6 bases). Trimming stripped 1 base from V and 1 base from J, with 12 bases between. Germline V lookup: CDR1 SGHDT, CDR2 YYEEEE. CDR3 length equals 17 residues. CDR3 sequence (DNA): TGTGCCAGCAGCTTGTATTCTGCGGGGTCTGGGGCCAACGTCCTGACTTTC. Its protein is CASSLYSAGSGANVLTF.

The CDR3: CATQGRWSARQGMAGGRVSDTQYF. The CDR3 DNA reads TGTGCCACCCAAGGGAGGTGGTCTGCCCGACAGGGGATGGCGGGCGGGAGGGTATCAGATACGCAGTATTTT. This rearrangement joins TRBV28 to TRBJ2-3; tentative D call: TRBD2 (9 bases). Germline V gives CDR1 MDHEN, CDR2 SYDVKM. The CDR3 length is 24 residues. Trimming pared 10 bases from V and 4 bases from J, leaving 48 bases between.

CDR3 nucleotide sequence: TGCAGTGCTAGAGTGGGAACTAGCGGCGCCTCAGAGACCCAGTACTTC. Protein: CSARVGTSGASETQYF. The J gene is TRBJ2-5, the V gene TRBV20-1; 8 nucleotides agree with TRBD2. The CDR3 extends over 16 amino acids. V dropped 1 base and J dropped 4; count of bases not matched to a gene: 11. CDR1 and CDR2 from the germline V gene are DFQATT and SNEGSKA (reference sequence).

The rearrangement joins TRBV10-1 to TRBJ1-1, with a weak D call TRBD1 (6 bases). Germline lookup yields CDR1 WNHNN and CDR2 SYGVQD (reference sequence). The ends were cut back, 2 bases at V and 5 bases at J, with 18 bases in the middle. CDR3 length: 16 amino acids. The CDR3, as DNA: TGCGCCAGCAGTGAGGCCGGGACACACGGAGGGACTGAAGCTTTCTTT. Amino acids: CASSEAGTHGGTEAFF.

The sample holds many counts of this clonotype. This chain uses TRBV20-1 with TRBJ2-5; D not certain. CDR1 and CDR2 from the germline V gene are DFQATT and SNEGSKA (reference sequence). The length of the CDR3 is 13 residues. The V end lost 1 base, the J end lost 2 bases, and 8 bases lay between the germline ends. The CDR3 sequence is CSARVQSQETQYF. The CDR3 region has the DNA TGCAGTGCTAGAGTCCAGTCTCAAGAGACCCAGTACTTC.

The V and J genes are TRBV3-1 and TRBJ2-3, with D perhaps assigned TRBD1 or TRBD2 (5 bases each). Germline lookup yields CDR1 LGHDT and CDR2 YNNKEL (reference sequence). Between the trimmed V and J ends, which lost 3 bases and 3 bases, there was a span of 10 bases. The CDR3 length is 14 residues. The CDR3 DNA sequence: TGTGCCAGCAGCCACCGGGGCCCGACAGATACGCAGTATTTT. This codes for CASSHRGPTDTQYF.

There are a few counts of this clonotype. The chain combines TRBV5-1 with TRBJ1-5, with TRBD1 matching 7 bases. Trimming took 0 bases from V and 1 from J; bases not matched to a gene: 4. Germline V gene sequence: CDR1 SGHRS, CDR2 YFSETQ. This CDR3 is built from 16 residues. The CDR3 sequence: CASSLGDSSSNQPQHF. As DNA, the CDR3 is TGCGCCAGCAGCTTGGGGGACAGTTCGAGCAATCAGCCCCAGCATTTT.

This clonotype has only a few counts. A read error may produce the germline difference seen at one junction end. The chain uses TRBV20-1 and TRBJ2-1, with 10 positions matching TRBD2. The CDR3 totals 13 residues. CDR1 is DFQATT and CDR2 is SNEGSKA in the germline V gene (reference sequence). The CDR3 loop reads CSARDGRLAGFPF. The CDR3 DNA reads TGCAGTGCTAGAGATGGGAGACTAGCGGGCTTCCCCTTC.

This clonotype occurred a few times. This chain joins TRBV12-3 or TRBV12-4 and TRBJ2-7; D may be TRBD2 (5 bases). With 4 bases removed from V and 1 base from J, the gap between germline ends came to 17 bases. The CDR3 has 16 residues. The CDR3: CASSSGVGGSSYEQYF. The CDR3 DNA follows: TGTGCCAGCAGTTCCGGGGTTGGCGGGTCTTCCTACGAGCAGTACTTC.

The chain joins TRBV29-1 to TRBJ2-7, with unresolved D. The germline V and J ends were trimmed by 7 bases and 2 bases, with 18 bases remaining between them. Looked up from germline, CDR1 is SQVTM and CDR2 is ANQGSEA. The CDR3 is 14 amino acids. The CDR3 DNA reads TGCAGCGCTCTTTTACTCGTCAAACCCTACGAGCAGTACTTC. This encodes CSALLLVKPYEQYF.

V and J are TRBV7-9 and TRBJ2-3; a weak D match, TRBD1 (6 bases). Germline V lookup: CDR1 SEHNR, CDR2 FQNEAQ (reference sequence). This CDR3 region has 16 residues. V gave up 5 bases and J gave up 6 bases, with 21 bases separating them. Here the CDR3 DNA reads TGTGCCAGCAGCAGCGTTAGACAGGTCCTAAGGGATACGCAGTATTTT. It translates to CASSSVRQVLRDTQYF. Full variable domain (rest looked up from reference TRBV7-9 and TRBJ2-3): DTGVSQNPRHKITKRGQNVTFRCDPISEHNRLYWYRQTLGQGPEFLTYFQNEAQLEKSRLLSDRFSAERPKGSFSTLEIQRTEQGDSAMYLCASSSVRQVLRDTQYFGPGTRLTVL.

The chain employs TRBV5-5 and TRBJ1-1, with D unresolved. The CDR3 runs 15 residues. The germline V gene encodes CDR1 SGHKS and CDR2 YYEKEE (reference sequence). Deletions cut 1 base from V and 0 bases from J, with 10 bases between. The CDR3 bases are TGTGCCAGCAGCTTGTTCGAGTCTTTGAACACTGAAGCTTTCTTT. Residues: CASSLFESLNTEAFF.